The rows below give T cell receptor beta chains drawn from one sample of a study of graft-versus-host responses after intestinal transplantation. Their recognized antigens are unknown. Only in-frame clones appear in the TCRdb table, and some are missing; sequencing was by immunoSEQ multiplex PCR. This table holds around 49,000 clones, roughly nine tenths found once. The material was unstimulated CD4+ T cells sorted from spleen or lymph node cells, obtained before transplant. Receptor source: a human donor who was the organ donor for an intestinal transplant. The CDR3 runs from the conserved cysteine through the conserved F or W. The D gene is left open where the match is weak. Some rows have no size entry. The others give once, few or many, or a class for an expanded clone.

>TRBV2|.|.|TRBJ1-5
CASSPGSYEPQHF
TGTGCCAGCAGTCCCGGGAGTTACGAGCCCCAGCATTTT
>TRBV13|TRBD1|.|TRBJ2-7
CASRRRGLKVEQYF
TGTGCCAGCAGGCGCAGGGGGCTCAAGGTCGAGCAGTACTTC
>TRBV21-1|.|.|TRBJ2-3
CASSPRQGASKTDTQYF
TGTGCCAGCAGCCCTCGACAGGGGGCGTCGAAAACAGATACGCAGTATTTT
>TRBV30|.|.|TRBJ2-2
CAWSVPPGSAGELFF
TGTGCCTGGTCTGTACCACCGGGGTCCGCCGGGGAGCTGTTTTTT
>TRBV28|.|.|TRBJ1-2
CASSLSDGARSGYTF
TGTGCCAGCAGTTTATCCGATGGGGCGAGGAGTGGCTACACCTTC
>TRBV29-1|TRBD1|.|TRBJ2-5
CSVERGRTGGETQYF
TGCAGCGTTGAAAGAGGGAGGACAGGGGGAGAGACCCAGTACTTC
>TRBV4-1|TRBD1|few|TRBJ1-2
CASSLQATGTANYGYTF
TGCGCCAGCAGCTTACAGGCGACCGGGACAGCAAACTATGGCTACACCTTC
>TRBV7-9|TRBD1|.|TRBJ1-1
CASSSKMGQGLNTEAFF
TGTGCCAGCAGTTCGAAAATGGGACAGGGGTTGAACACTGAAGCTTTCTTT
>TRBV28|TRBD2|few|TRBJ2-1
CASSRTSVNEQFF
TGTGCCAGCAGCCGTACTAGCGTCAATGAGCAGTTCTTC
>TRBV7-9|TRBD1|few|TRBJ1-4
CASSSYPRGREEKLFF
TGTGCCAGCAGCTCCTACCCCAGGGGGCGAGAGGAAAAACTGTTTTTT
>TRBV7-9|TRBD1|.|TRBJ2-7
CASSPYTGQVLYEQYF
TGTGCCAGCAGCCCATACACGGGACAGGTCCTCTACGAGCAGTACTTC
>TRBV28|.|once|TRBJ2-2
CASSLTATGELFF
TGTGCCAGCAGCCTCACTGCGACCGGGGAGCTGTTTTTT
>TRBV28|TRBD1|.|TRBJ1-1
CASSYNRGMNTEAFF
TGTGCCAGCAGCTATAACAGGGGTATGAACACTGAAGCTTTCTTT
>TRBV9|.|.|TRBJ1-2
CASSVWVGPGHYGYTF
TGTGCCAGCAGCGTATGGGTCGGACCAGGGCACTATGGCTACACCTTC
>TRBV5-6|.|.|TRBJ2-1
CASSYTTGSSYNEQFF
TGTGCCAGCAGCTATACGACAGGTAGCTCCTACAATGAGCAGTTCTTC
>TRBV30|.|.|TRBJ2-3
CAWRQKAYGQYF
TGTGCCTGGAGACAGAAGGCGTACGGGCAGTATTTT
>TRBV4-3|.|.|TRBJ1-2
CASSQAPSGGSYGYTF
TGCGCCAGCAGCCAAGCCCCAAGTGGGGGCTCCTATGGCTACACCTTC
>TRBV6-6|.|.|TRBJ2-7
CASSQSYEQYF
TGTGCCAGCAGTCAGTCCTACGAGCAGTACTTC
>TRBV28|.|.|TRBJ1-4
CASSRLATNEKLFF
TGTGCCAGCAGTCGTCTTGCAACTAATGAAAAACTGTTTTTT
>TRBV27|TRBD2|.|TRBJ2-7
CASSYGGRAADEQYF
TGTGCCAGCAGTTACGGCGGGAGGGCAGCGGATGAGCAGTACTTC
>TRBV25-1|.|.|TRBJ2-7
CASSSSGSLSYEQYF
TGTGCCAGCAGTTCATCGGGGTCCCTCTCCTACGAGCAGTACTTC
>TRBV14|TRBD1|.|TRBJ2-2
CASSQDMGTGFTGELFF
TGTGCCAGCAGCCAAGATATGGGGACAGGGTTTACCGGGGAGCTGTTTTTT
>TRBV7-9|.|.|TRBJ2-2
CASFRAITGELFF
TGTGCCAGCTTTCGCGCGATCACCGGGGAGCTGTTTTTT
>TRBV19|TRBD1|.|TRBJ1-6
CASSTYTGGTTNSPLHF
TGTGCCAGTAGTACCTATACAGGGGGCACCACCAATTCACCCCTCCACTTT
>TRBV28|.|.|TRBJ1-3
CASSPGWNTIYF
TGTGCCAGCAGTCCAGGGTGGAACACCATATATTTT
>TRBV2|.|once|TRBJ1-5
CASSGGRKGDQPQHF
TGTGCCAGCAGTGGAGGTAGGAAGGGAGATCAGCCCCAGCATTTT
>TRBV5-4|TRBD2|.|TRBJ2-3
CASSSGTSGGIDTQYF
TGTGCCAGCAGCTCCGGGACTAGCGGGGGGATCGATACGCAGTATTTT
>TRBV5-1|.|.|TRBJ2-7
CASSLGPGQPYEQYF
TGCGCCAGCAGCTTGGGGCCCGGACAGCCCTACGAGCAGTACTTC
>TRBV25-1|TRBD2|.|TRBJ2-1
CASSHSPGLAGGPYEQFF
TGTGCCAGCAGCCATAGTCCGGGACTAGCGGGAGGGCCCTATGAGCAGTTCTTC
>TRBV18|TRBD1|.|TRBJ1-4
CASSGTGANEKLFF
TGTGCCAGCTCAGGGACAGGGGCTAATGAAAAACTGTTTTTT
>TRBV27|TRBD2|.|TRBJ2-3
CASSSRAGRTDTQYF
TGTGCCAGCAGTTCAAGAGCGGGGCGCACAGATACGCAGTATTTT
>TRBV7-8|.|.|TRBJ1-1
CASSRYLQESFREAFF
TGTGCCAGCAGCCGGTATTTACAGGAATCGTTCCGTGAAGCTTTCTTT
>TRBV14|TRBD2|.|TRBJ2-5
CASSPFSGAQETQYF
TGTGCCAGCAGCCCCTTTAGCGGGGCCCAAGAGACCCAGTACTTC
>TRBV7-2|.|once|TRBJ2-1
CASSLSPRTYNEQFF
TGTGCCAGCAGCTTATCCCCGAGGACCTACAATGAGCAGTTCTTC
>TRBV7-8|TRBD2|.|TRBJ2-2
CASSPTAGLAGGPGAGELFF
TGTGCCAGCAGCCCCACCGCGGGACTAGCGGGAGGGCCAGGCGCCGGGGAGCTGTTTTTT
>TRBV7-2|.|.|TRBJ2-1
CASSLIAGARSHGNEQFF
TGTGCCAGCAGCTTAATTGCGGGGGCGCGTAGTCATGGAAATGAGCAGTTCTTC
>TRBV19|.|.|TRBJ2-3
CASSIERGTDTQYF
TGTGCCAGTAGTATCGAAAGGGGGACAGATACGCAGTATTTT
>TRBV19|.|.|TRBJ2-7
CASSIDNGYEQYF
TGTGCCAGTAGTATAGATAACGGGTACGAGCAGTACTTC
>TRBV27|TRBD2|.|TRBJ2-7
CASRPSGAPVGEQYF
TGTGCCAGCAGACCTAGCGGGGCCCCTGTGGGCGAGCAGTACTTC
>TRBV11-2|TRBD1|.|TRBJ2-7
CASSNTGTGDEQYF
TGTGCCAGCAGCAATACCGGGACAGGGGACGAGCAGTACTTC
>TRBV11-3|.|.|TRBJ2-7
CASSLGRTYEQYF
TGTGCCAGCAGCTTGGGGAGGACCTACGAGCAGTACTTC
>TRBV7-2|TRBD1|once|TRBJ1-4
CASSLRGRGEKLFF
TGTGCCAGCAGCTTAAGGGGGCGGGGTGAAAAACTGTTTTTT
>TRBV5-6|.|.|TRBJ1-2
CAVSRGGPYGYTF
TGTGCCGTTTCACGTGGGGGCCCCTATGGCTACACCTTC
>TRBV2|TRBD2|once|TRBJ2-5
CASSLAGGPGSKTQYF
TGTGCCAGCAGCCTAGCGGGAGGGCCGGGGTCCAAGACCCAGTACTTC
>TRBV9|TRBD1|.|TRBJ2-1
CASSGTGLNEQFF
TGTGCCAGCAGCGGGACAGGGTTGAATGAGCAGTTCTTC
>TRBV4-1|.|.|TRBJ1-3
CASSQAGRAGNTIYF
TGCGCCAGCAGCCAAGCCGGCAGGGCTGGAAACACCATATATTTT
>TRBV5-1|.|.|TRBJ1-4
CASSFTGRYEKLFF
TGCGCCAGCAGCTTTACAGGGCGATATGAAAAACTGTTTTTT
>TRBV7-2|TRBD1|.|TRBJ1-2
CASSSRTGAGYTF
TGTGCCAGCAGCTCCAGGACAGGGGCGGGCTACACCTTC
>TRBV18|.|.|TRBJ1-2
CASSPDRRANYGYTF
TGTGCCAGCTCACCAGACAGACGAGCTAACTATGGCTACACCTTC
>TRBV6-6|TRBD2|.|TRBJ2-3
CASSSGLAGDTQYF
TGTGCCAGCAGTTCGGGACTAGCGGGAGATACGCAGTATTTT
>TRBV6-5|TRBD1|.|TRBJ1-1
CASSFRTGTPEAFF
TGTGCCAGCAGTTTCCGGACAGGGACACCTGAAGCTTTCTTT
>TRBV28|TRBD2|.|TRBJ2-7
CASRTGLATHEQYF
TGTGCCAGCAGAACGGGACTAGCAACCCACGAGCAGTACTTC
>TRBV2|.|.|TRBJ1-1
CASSPYLTGLMNTEAFF
TGTGCGAGCTCCCCTTATTTGACAGGACTTATGAACACTGAAGCTTTCTTT
>TRBV30|TRBD1|.|TRBJ1-5
CAWSVTGGRNQPQHF
TGTGCCTGGAGTGTAACAGGGGGGCGCAATCAGCCCCAGCATTTT
>TRBV28|TRBD1|once|TRBJ1-2
CASSFRDRGRGYTF
TGTGCCAGCAGTTTCCGGGACAGGGGACGTGGCTACACCTTC